Listed below are T cell receptor beta chains from one sample, sequenced in a study of early T cells in non-severe SARS-CoV-2 infection. TCRdb re-called the 5' RACE reads through MiXCR, storing one row per CDR3 protein. Here the sample spans over 75,000 distinct CDR3 sequences, around 14% being singletons. Sequences were obtained from whole blood. These TCRs come from an adult who was a healthcare worker with PCR-confirmed SARS-CoV-2 infection or an uninfected control (not recorded which). Each CDR3 is given with its conserved first and last residue. The D gene is left open where the match is weak. The size of a clone is reported for some rows only, either as once, few or many, or as a class for expanded clones.

v_gene	j_gene	d_gene	abundance	CDR3nt	CDR3aa
TRBV6-2/TRBV6-3	TRBJ1-1	TRBD1	few	TGTGCCAGCAGGTGGACAGGGGAGGTAGCTGAAGCTTTCTTT	CASRWTGEVAEAFF
TRBV20-1	TRBJ1-5	-	many	TGCAGTGCTAGTCTGGCAGGGCCCCTGGATCAGCCCCAGCATTTT	CSASLAGPLDQPQHF
TRBV19	TRBJ1-5	-	many	TGTGCCAGCAGGACCCTCAATCAGCCCCAGCATTTT	CASRTLNQPQHF
TRBV5-1	TRBJ1-2	-	-	TGCGCCAGCAGCTATGAACAGGGCAGCTATGGCTACACCTTC	CASSYEQGSYGYTF
TRBV7-9	TRBJ2-1	-	few	TGTGCCAGCAGCCCAGGGAGAGGGAATGAGCAGTTCTTC	CASSPGRGNEQFF
TRBV10-2	TRBJ2-1	-	few	TGCGCCAGCCAAGGAGGCAATGAGCAGTTCTTC	CASQGGNEQFF
TRBV5-1	TRBJ2-5	-	many	TGCGCCAGCAGCTTGGCCGCGGACAGCCTCCCGGAGACCCAGTACTTC	CASSLAADSLPETQYF
TRBV29-1	TRBJ2-1	TRBD1	-	TGCAGCGTTGTAGGACAGGGGGCCGGTGAGCAGTTCTTC	CSVVGQGAGEQFF
TRBV6-2/TRBV6-3	TRBJ2-3	TRBD2	many	TGTGCCAGCAGTTACTACCTACCGGGACTAGCGGGGGGAAGCACAGATACGCAGTATTTT	CASSYYLPGLAGGSTDTQYF
TRBV29-1	TRBJ2-1	TRBD1	few	TGCAGCGTTAGAGACAGGGGTGAATACAATGAGCAGTTCTTC	CSVRDRGEYNEQFF
TRBV5-4	TRBJ2-7	-	-	TGTGCCAGCAGCCCGAAAGGTCCAAATGACGAGCAGTACTTC	CASSPKGPNDEQYF
TRBV20-1	TRBJ2-2	-	many	TGCAGTGCTAGAGGAGGAGGGACCGGGGAGCTGTTTTTT	CSARGGGTGELFF
TRBV10-2	TRBJ2-6	-	-	TGCGCCAGCAGTGATCGGGCTGCTGGGGCCAACGTCCTGACTTTC	CASSDRAAGANVLTF
TRBV7-2	TRBJ2-1	-	many	TGTGCCAGCAGCTTAGTACAATTCTCCTACAATGAGCAGTTCTTC	CASSLVQFSYNEQFF
TRBV20-1	TRBJ1-2	-	-	TGCAGTGCTAGACTGGGGGGCTATGGCTACACCTTC	CSARLGGYGYTF
TRBV11-2	TRBJ2-7	TRBD1	many	TGTGCCAGCTCCTCAGGGGGACCCTACGAGCAGTACTTC	CASSSGGPYEQYF
TRBV28	TRBJ1-1	TRBD1	-	TGTGCCAGCAGGCCCGGGACAGGGGTTTGGAGCCGGGGCACTGAAGCTTTCTTT	CASRPGTGVWSRGTEAFF
TRBV7-9	TRBJ2-2	-	few	TGTGCCAGCAGCCAACGATGGTCCGGGGAGCTGTTTTTT	CASSQRWSGELFF